This is a list of T cell receptor beta chains from one sample in a study of metastatic and nonmetastatic thyroid tumors. TCRdb recomputed clones from the PCR reads via MiXCR. The data hold 20,000 to 25,000 clones, with approximately 12% observed a single time. Specimen: blood. The source is a female donor with papillary thyroid cancer or a benign thyroid nodule (not recorded which). Some clones in this sample may be carry-over from other donors' samples. CDR3s include the opening cysteine and the closing phenylalanine or tryptophan. Each record gives: D gene, J gene, clone size, V gene, CDR3 DNA, CDR3 protein. A D gene is named only where the DNA matches it firmly. Size values are once, few and many counts, or a class for expanded clones, and some rows have none.

d_call: NA
j_call: TRBJ1-1
clone_size: many
v_call: TRBV28
cdr3_nt: TGTGCCAGCAGTCTGACAAACACTGAAGCTTTCTTT
cdr3_aa: CASSLTNTEAFF

d_call: NA
j_call: TRBJ2-3
clone_size: NA
v_call: TRBV5-5
cdr3_nt: TGTGCCAGCAGCTTTGGCGTGGTCAACACAGATACGCAGTATTTT
cdr3_aa: CASSFGVVNTDTQYF

d_call: NA
j_call: TRBJ1-2
clone_size: many
v_call: TRBV13
cdr3_nt: TGTGCCAGCAGCTTAGGGACAAACTATGGCTACACCTTC
cdr3_aa: CASSLGTNYGYTF

d_call: TRBD1
j_call: TRBJ1-4
clone_size: many
v_call: TRBV20-1
cdr3_nt: TGCAGTGCTAAGGGGACAGAAACTAATGAAAAACTGTTTTTT
cdr3_aa: CSAKGTETNEKLFF

d_call: NA
j_call: TRBJ1-1
clone_size: NA
v_call: TRBV5-4
cdr3_nt: TGTGCCGGGACCTATGGAGGGGTCACTGAAGCTTTCTTT
cdr3_aa: CAGTYGGVTEAFF

d_call: TRBD2
j_call: TRBJ2-3
clone_size: NA
v_call: TRBV20-1
cdr3_nt: TGCAGTGCAAATAGCGGTCGGGAGGCAGATACGCAGTATTTT
cdr3_aa: CSANSGREADTQYF

d_call: TRBD1
j_call: TRBJ2-7
clone_size: medium-sized
v_call: TRBV12-3/TRBV12-4
cdr3_nt: TGTGCCAGCAGTTCCCTGAGGAAGGGACAGGGGTCGTACGAGCAGTACTTC
cdr3_aa: CASSSLRKGQGSYEQYF

d_call: NA
j_call: TRBJ1-2
clone_size: many
v_call: TRBV7-9
cdr3_nt: TGTGCCAGCAGCTTAGGGTACAGGGAGTATGGCTACACCTTC
cdr3_aa: CASSLGYREYGYTF

d_call: TRBD2
j_call: TRBJ2-7
clone_size: NA
v_call: TRBV6-6
cdr3_nt: TGTGCCAGCAGTTACCGGCGGGAGGGCCAAGGCGAGCAGTACTTC
cdr3_aa: CASSYRREGQGEQYF

d_call: NA
j_call: TRBJ2-3
clone_size: many
v_call: TRBV2
cdr3_nt: TGTGCCAGCAGTGAACTTGTCAGAAAAACGCAGTATTTT
cdr3_aa: CASSELVRKTQYF

d_call: NA
j_call: TRBJ1-2
clone_size: medium-sized
v_call: TRBV6-1
cdr3_nt: TGTGCCAGCAGTGAAGATGCGAGACGAACACGCACCTTC
cdr3_aa: CASSEDARRTRTF

d_call: NA
j_call: TRBJ2-1
clone_size: many
v_call: TRBV5-1
cdr3_nt: TGCGCCAGCAGCTTGGCCGGGACCGTTTACAATGAGCAGTTCTTC
cdr3_aa: CASSLAGTVYNEQFF

d_call: TRBD1
j_call: TRBJ1-5
clone_size: medium-sized
v_call: TRBV6-1
cdr3_nt: TGTGCCAGCAGACCTGGACAGGATTGGCAGCCCCAGCATTTT
cdr3_aa: CASRPGQDWQPQHF

d_call: TRBD1
j_call: TRBJ2-6
clone_size: NA
v_call: TRBV28
cdr3_nt: TGTCCCATCAGCCGAAGACAGGGTCAAACCAACGTCCTGACTTTC
cdr3_aa: CPISRRQGQTNVLTF

d_call: TRBD1
j_call: TRBJ2-2
clone_size: many
v_call: TRBV15
cdr3_nt: TGTGCCACCAGCAGACTCCTGGGAGCGGGACAGGGGGCGAACACCGGGGAGCTGTTTTTT
cdr3_aa: CATSRLLGAGQGANTGELFF

d_call: NA
j_call: TRBJ2-3
clone_size: many
v_call: TRBV12-3/TRBV12-4
cdr3_nt: TGTGCCAGCACCCCGGGGGCCACAGATACGCAGTATTTT
cdr3_aa: CASTPGATDTQYF

d_call: NA
j_call: TRBJ2-3
clone_size: many
v_call: TRBV27
cdr3_nt: TGTGCCAGCAGTTTTCCCGCAGATACGCAGTATTTT
cdr3_aa: CASSFPADTQYF

d_call: NA
j_call: TRBJ2-7
clone_size: medium-sized
v_call: TRBV6-1
cdr3_nt: TGTGCCAGCAGGGACGACGACCCTCCTCCCTACGAGCAGTACTTC
cdr3_aa: CASRDDDPPPYEQYF

d_call: NA
j_call: TRBJ1-1
clone_size: many
v_call: TRBV7-9
cdr3_nt: TGTGCCAGCAGCTTAGGACCAGGCGGGAACACTGAAGCTTTCTTT
cdr3_aa: CASSLGPGGNTEAFF

d_call: TRBD1
j_call: TRBJ2-7
clone_size: few
v_call: TRBV6-2/TRBV6-3
cdr3_nt: TGTGCCAGCAGTTACCCCGGGACAGTCTACGAGCAGTATTTC
cdr3_aa: CASSYPGTVYEQYF

d_call: TRBD1
j_call: TRBJ1-6
clone_size: many
v_call: TRBV3-1
cdr3_nt: TGTGCCAGCAGCCAAGATCGAGCGGACAGGGGAAATTCACCCCTCCACTTT
cdr3_aa: CASSQDRADRGNSPLHF

d_call: NA
j_call: TRBJ2-3
clone_size: many
v_call: TRBV9
cdr3_nt: TGTGCCAGCAGCGCCCGCACCTCCATAGGGTTAGGGGGCACAGATACGCAGTATTTT
cdr3_aa: CASSARTSIGLGGTDTQYF

d_call: TRBD1
j_call: TRBJ1-3
clone_size: many
v_call: TRBV28
cdr3_nt: TGTGCCAGCAGGTCAACAGGGGGCGGATTTGGAAACACCATATATTTT
cdr3_aa: CASRSTGGGFGNTIYF

d_call: NA
j_call: TRBJ2-3
clone_size: many
v_call: TRBV6-2/TRBV6-3
cdr3_nt: TGTGCCAGCAAAAGGAGTACGGGACTTCATAACACAGATACGCAGTATTTT
cdr3_aa: CASKRSTGLHNTDTQYF

d_call: TRBD2
j_call: TRBJ2-7
clone_size: NA
v_call: TRBV7-2
cdr3_nt: TGTGCCAGCAGCCGGACAGGGGCTAGCGGGAGGGCCTTTTTC
cdr3_aa: CASSRTGASGRAFF

d_call: NA
j_call: TRBJ2-7
clone_size: NA
v_call: TRBV20-1
cdr3_nt: TGCAGTGCTAACTCGCAGGGTTACGAGCAGTACTTC
cdr3_aa: CSANSQGYEQYF

d_call: NA
j_call: TRBJ2-3
clone_size: many
v_call: TRBV9
cdr3_nt: TGTGCCAGCAGGGGGGGGGCCACAGATACGCAGTATTTT
cdr3_aa: CASRGGATDTQYF

d_call: NA
j_call: TRBJ1-2
clone_size: many
v_call: TRBV2
cdr3_nt: TGTGCCAGCAGTGAAGCGAGGACGGTCTTAGCTAACTATGGCTACACCTTC
cdr3_aa: CASSEARTVLANYGYTF